This entry concerns a single T cell receptor beta chain. The germline CDR1 and CDR2 sequences are LGHDT and YNNKEL (reference sequence). This CDR3 comprises 16 residues. Between the trimmed V and J ends, which lost 5 bases and 0 bases, there was a span of 11 bases. Produced via immunoSEQ multiplex PCR; TCRdb's table is partial and in-frame only. Of 100,000 to 150,000 clones listed, around 90% are singletons. The data stem from a study of blood T cell repertoires in COVID-19. Looking at the study overall: Samples of COVID-19 (acute and convalescent) were obtained from the United States, Italy and Spain. From T cells, B-cell-depleted T cells, or PBMCs came the material, which was cDNA or gDNA.

The chain couples TRBV3-1 (or the pseudogene TRBV3-2) to TRBJ2-6; D perhaps matches TRBD1 (6 bases). Sequencing used peripheral blood. This sequence was found in a woman aged 45-60 years with active or convalescent COVID-19. CDR3 in DNA: TGTGCCAGCAGCTCGGACAGAATCTCTGGGGCCAACGTCCTGACTTTC. This translates into CASSSDRISGANVLTF.